A single sample gave rise to the 29 T cell receptor beta chains below, sequenced in a study of T cell responses to AZD1222 COVID-19 vaccine. TCRdb's copy holds only in-frame clones and misses some; the assay was immunoSEQ multiplex PCR. Among roughly 110,000 clones listed, around nine tenths were seen once. The material was peripheral blood, obtained 28 days after the second AZD1222 dose. The receptors shown here come from an adult who received the AZD1222 COVID-19 vaccine.

This chain joins TRBV30 and TRBJ1-6; maybe TRBD1 (5 bases). V gave up 1 base and J gave up 6 bases, with 13 bases separating them. Germline V gives CDR1 GTSNPN, CDR2 SVGIG (reference sequence). The CDR3 length is 15 residues. In DNA form, the CDR3 reads TGTGCCTGGAGTGATGGGTACAGGCCTAATTCACCCCTCCACTTT. Encoded protein: CAWSDGYRPNSPLHF.

The gene calls are TRBV16 and TRBJ2-1; tentatively, D is TRBD2 (6 bases). The CDR3 has 14 residues. The germline V and J ends were trimmed by 6 bases and 7 bases, with 16 bases remaining between them. Germline V gives CDR1 KGHSY, CDR2 FQNENV. The CDR3 coding sequence is TGTGCCAGCAGTATAGCGGTTTTGGGGAATGAGCAGTTCTTC. Residues: CASSIAVLGNEQFF.

The chain couples TRBV5-5 to TRBJ2-2; D is ambiguous. This CDR3 contains 14 residues. CDR1 is SGHKS and CDR2 is YYEKEE in the germline V gene (reference sequence). Trimming took off 5 bases at V and 3 bases at J, with 11 bases between the two ends. The CDR3 sequence: CASRPGRDTGELFF. The CDR3 bases are TGTGCCAGCAGGCCTGGACGGGACACCGGGGAGCTGTTTTTT.

This chain links TRBV11-2 with TRBJ1-1, with a possible D match to TRBD1 (5 bases). V lost 5 bases and J 0 bases, leaving 13 bases between the germline ends. The CDR3 consists of 15 residues. CDR1 SGHAT and CDR2 FQNNGV come from the germline V gene. CDR3 region: CASSGRQSMNTEAFF. The CDR3 DNA reads as TGTGCCAGCAGCGGACGACAGAGTATGAACACTGAAGCTTTCTTT.

V usage is TRBV11-2 and J usage is TRBJ2-7; D not certain. Looked up from germline, CDR1 is SGHAT and CDR2 is FQNNGV. V was shortened by 0 bases and J by 3 bases, with 6 bases between the two germline ends. CDR3 length: 13 amino acids. In DNA form, the CDR3 reads TGTGCCAGCAGCTTAGAATTGGACTACGAGCAGTACTTC. Its translation is CASSLELDYEQYF.

The chain couples TRBV7-9 to TRBJ2-1; 7 positions match TRBD1. The germline CDR1 and CDR2 sequences are SEHNR and FQNEAQ (reference sequence). The CDR3 has 15 residues. V gave up 5 bases and J gave up 1 base; unmatched junction bases: 5. Here the CDR3 reads CASSRRDRSYNEQFF. CDR3 coding DNA: TGTGCCAGCAGCCGCCGGGACAGATCCTACAATGAGCAGTTCTTC.

The chain uses TRBV3-1 (or the pseudogene TRBV3-2) and TRBJ1-2; D not resolved. Germline V lookup: CDR1 LGHDT, CDR2 YNNKEL (reference sequence). V gave up 2 bases and J gave up 6 bases, with 16 bases separating them. The CDR3 is 15 residues long. In nucleotides, the CDR3 is TGTGCCAGCAGCCAAAAGAGGCGGGAGGGAAATGGCTACACCTTC. The encoded protein is CASSQKRREGNGYTF.

V gene TRBV27 combines with J gene TRBJ2-7, with D possibly being TRBD2 (5 bases). The germline V gene has CDR1 MNHEY and CDR2 SMNVEV (reference sequence). This CDR3 spans 15 amino acids. V lost 5 bases and J lost 1, with 15 bases in between. The CDR3 is CASSSLRTPSYEQYF. The CDR3 DNA reads TGTGCCAGCAGTAGCTTGAGGACTCCTTCCTACGAGCAGTACTTC.

This clone was counted only a few times. The J gene is TRBJ1-5, the V gene TRBV5-5, with D unresolved. Looked up from germline, CDR1 is SGHKS and CDR2 is YYEKEE (reference sequence). V was cut by 0 bases and J by 7 bases, with 8 bases left in between. The CDR3 extends over 13 amino acids. CDR3 nucleotide sequence: TGTGCCAGCAGCTTGGTTGAGTACCAGCCCCAGCATTTT. Translation gives CASSLVEYQPQHF.

This chain uses TRBV2 with TRBJ1-4; 10 positions match TRBD1. Losses at the gene ends were 5 bases for V and 4 bases for J; bases not matched to a gene: 4. Per the germline V gene, CDR1 is SNHLY and CDR2 is FYNNEI. The CDR3 totals 15 residues. CDR3 region: CASSRQGADNEKLFF. The CDR3 DNA follows: TGTGCCAGCAGTCGACAGGGGGCTGATAATGAAAAACTGTTTTTT.

The V and J genes are TRBV5-1 and TRBJ1-1; a weak D match, TRBD1 (5 bases). Trimming pared 3 bases from V and 2 bases from J, leaving 11 bases between. The CDR3 contains 14 residues. Germline V gene data show CDR1 as SGHRS and CDR2 as YFSETQ. CDR3 sequence (DNA): TGCGCCAGCAGCTCCTTAGGGGAAAACACTGAAGCTTTCTTT. Protein sequence: CASSSLGENTEAFF.

The chain combines TRBV20-1 with TRBJ1-1, with unresolved D. CDR1 and CDR2 (germline): DFQATT, SNEGSKA (reference sequence). The CDR3 sequence is 11 residues long. The germline V and J ends were trimmed by 5 bases and 5 bases, with 9 bases remaining between them. The CDR3 bases are TGCAGTGCTCCCAAGTATACTGAAGCTTTCTTT. It yields the protein CSAPKYTEAFF.

The genes are TRBV28 and TRBJ1-5; 9 positions agree with TRBD1. The V segment lost 2 bases and the J segment 2 bases; nucleotides outside the gene matches: 1. Germline-derived CDR1 and CDR2 are MDHEN and SYDVKM. The CDR3 sequence is 15 residues long. CDR3 sequence: CASSLTGGGNQPQHF. The CDR3 DNA is TGTGCCAGCAGTTTAACAGGGGGCGGCAATCAGCCCCAGCATTTT.

The chain uses TRBV19 and TRBJ2-1; the D gene is possibly TRBD1 (6 bases). CDR1 and CDR2 from the germline V gene are LNHDA and SQIVND (reference sequence). The V and J ends lost 1 base and 0 bases respectively, with 13 bases between them. CDR3 length: 17 amino acids. The CDR3 DNA follows: TGTGCCAGTAGTATAGGTTACAGGGAGAGCTCCTACAATGAGCAGTTCTTC. Protein product: CASSIGYRESSYNEQFF.

This sequence joins TRBV11-2 and TRBJ2-3; D call uncertain. V lost 0 bases and J 0 bases, leaving 13 bases between the germline ends. Germline assignment: CDR1 SGHAT and CDR2 FQNNGV. CDR3 length: 17 amino acids. The CDR3 DNA reads TGTGCCAGCAGCTTAGATCAGGCAGCCCCTAGCACAGATACGCAGTATTTT. This codes for CASSLDQAAPSTDTQYF.

This clone is a singleton in its sample. The CDR3 nucleotides read TGTGCCAGCAGGCAGGGGGGGATAGGGTACGAGCAGTACTTC. Its translation is CASRQGGIGYEQYF. V and J are TRBV27 and TRBJ2-7; perhaps D is TRBD1 or TRBD2 (7 bases each). The V end lost 6 bases, the J end lost 4 bases, and 16 bases lay between the germline ends. CDR3 length equals 14 residues. The germline CDR1 and CDR2 sequences are MNHEY and SMNVEV (reference sequence).

This chain links TRBV6-2 or TRBV6-3 with TRBJ1-1; a weak D match, TRBD1 (6 bases). The CDR3 totals 16 residues. CDR1 and CDR2 from the germline V gene are MNHEY and SVGEGT. V lost 7 bases and J 1 base, leaving 19 bases between the germline ends. This chain's CDR3 is CASTPGRSRGNTEAFF. The CDR3 DNA follows: TGTGCCAGCACCCCAGGGCGTTCCAGGGGGAACACTGAAGCTTTCTTT.

The chain uses TRBV5-1 and TRBJ2-2; D is undetermined. V was clipped by 0 bases and J by 7 bases, with 10 bases between them. Per the germline V gene, CDR1 is SGHRS and CDR2 is YFSETQ. The CDR3 spans 14 residues. As DNA, the CDR3 is TGCGCCAGCAGCTTGGGTCAAGTCAACGGGGAGCTGTTTTTT. It is translated as CASSLGQVNGELFF.

This clone was seen more than once but under ten times. The genes are TRBV7-8 and TRBJ1-4, with TRBD1 matching over 7 bases. This CDR3 has 14 amino acids. The V segment lost 5 bases and the J segment 7 bases; nucleotides outside the gene matches: 7. Germline loops: CDR1 SGHVS, CDR2 FQNEAQ. CDR3 loop: CASSTLQGPEKLFF. The DNA for the CDR3 is TGTGCCAGCAGCACCTTACAGGGGCCTGAAAAACTGTTTTTT.

The CDR3 bases are TGTGCCAGCAGCTTTCCCGCAGGGGCCTACGAGCAGTACTTC. This translates into CASSFPAGAYEQYF. This chain joins TRBV7-9 and TRBJ2-7; the D gene is possibly TRBD1 (6 bases). This CDR3 spans 14 amino acids. The germline V gene encodes CDR1 SEHNR and CDR2 FQNEAQ (reference sequence). V was cut by 3 bases and J by 2 bases, with 11 bases left in between.

The rearrangement links TRBV7-6 to TRBJ1-2; D uncertain. The CDR3 totals 15 residues. Germline V CDR1 and CDR2: SGHVS, FNYEAQ. The V end lost 5 bases, the J end lost 4 bases, and 17 bases lay between the germline ends. CDR3 loop: CASSPGPHPLYGYTF. The CDR3 coding sequence is TGTGCCAGCAGCCCCGGGCCCCACCCCCTCTATGGCTACACCTTC.

The chain recombines TRBV2 with TRBJ1-2, with D possibly TRBD1 on 5 matching bases. The CDR3 consists of 15 residues. Looked up from germline, CDR1 is SNHLY and CDR2 is FYNNEI. With 2 bases removed from V and 0 bases from J, the gap between germline ends came to 10 bases. Here the CDR3 DNA reads TGTGCCAGCAGTGAATGGGGGTCGGCTAACTATGGCTACACCTTC. Amino acids: CASSEWGSANYGYTF.

The CDR3 loop is CASSPRADSTYEQYF. CDR3 DNA: TGTGCCAGCAGCCCGAGGGCGGACAGCACCTACGAGCAGTACTTC. V usage is TRBV14 and J usage is TRBJ2-7; D might be TRBD1 (6 bases). V was shortened by 4 bases and J by 2 bases, with 15 bases between the two germline ends. In germline, CDR1 is SGHDN, CDR2 FVKESK. The CDR3 runs to 15 residues.

The chain combines TRBV5-4 with TRBJ2-3; 8 bases map to TRBD1. In germline, CDR1 is SGHNT, CDR2 YYREEE (reference sequence). The CDR3 is made up of 15 amino acids. V gave up 3 bases and J gave up 1 base; unmatched junction bases: 4. CDR3 in DNA: TGTGCCAGCAGCTCGTCGACAGGGGGCACAGATACGCAGTATTTT. It is translated as CASSSSTGGTDTQYF.

The chain has TRBV7-2 and TRBJ1-4; D not certain. Germline V gene lookup returns CDR1 SGHTA and CDR2 FQGNSA. Trimming shortened V by 1 base and J by 0 bases, and 9 bases separated the two germline ends. The CDR3 extends over 16 amino acids. The DNA of the CDR3 is TGTGCCAGCAGCTTAGTAGCGGGTGCAACTAATGAAAAACTGTTTTTT. Amino acid sequence: CASSLVAGATNEKLFF.

J is TRBJ1-1 and V is TRBV6-5, with 8 bases identical to TRBD1. Germline values: CDR1 MNHEY, CDR2 SVGAGI. CDR3 length equals 12 residues. The junction had 4 bases not matched to a gene; V was cut back by 7 bases and J by 6 bases. In nucleotides, the CDR3 is TGTGCCAGCAAACTACAGGGGGCTGAAGCTTTCTTT. It translates to CASKLQGAEAFF.

The V call is TRBV6-4, the J call TRBJ1-6; 7 nucleotides align to TRBD1. V gave up 3 bases and J gave up 7 bases; unmatched junction bases: 6. The CDR3 is made up of 15 amino acids. In germline, CDR1 is MRHNA, CDR2 SNTAGT. CDR3 coding DNA: TGTGCCAGCAGTGAAACCGGGACAGCAAATTCACCCCTCCACTTT. It yields the protein CASSETGTANSPLHF.

The genes are TRBV4-3 and TRBJ1-5, with D possibly being TRBD1 (6 bases). CDR3 length: 17 residues. Germline loops: CDR1 LGHNA, CDR2 YSLEER. The germline V and J ends were trimmed by 2 bases and 1 base, with 15 bases remaining between them. CDR3 in DNA: TGCGCCAGCAGCCAAACCATACAGGGAGGGAGCAATCAGCCCCAGCATTTT. Protein: CASSQTIQGGSNQPQHF.

The chain joins TRBV12-3 or TRBV12-4 to TRBJ2-7, with 7 bases lining up with TRBD2. This CDR3 has 11 amino acids. V dropped 8 bases and J dropped 7; count of bases not matched to a gene: 5. In DNA form, the CDR3 reads TGTGCCAGCGCGGGGGTGGAGGAGCAGTACTTC. Amino acids: CASAGVEEQYF.